This T cell receptor (beta chain) was identified in a study of blood T cells in healthy people across ages. The CDR3 has 15 residues. For the second PCR, which ran for about 6 to 11 cycles, a sample-barcoded 5' primer and a J-beta primer mix were used. Using its own MiXCR run on the 5' RACE reads, TCRdb lists one record per CDR3 protein. The data hold about 620,000 distinct CDR3 sequences, with roughly 20% observed a single time. Study observations and caveats: Long-lived and aged donors differed, with more naive CD4+ cells and higher diversity in the long-lived.

This clonotype was detected only a few times. Its antigen is unidentified. Source material: blood. The source is a man between 65 and 80 years old in good health. V and J are TRBV12-3 or TRBV12-4 and TRBJ2-1, with TRBD2 as a possible D gene (6 bases). The DNA end is a closer match to TRBJ2-7, so the J assignment may be wrong. CDR3 sequence reads: CASSPATLRGYEQYF. The CDR3, as DNA: TGTGCCAGCAGTCCCGCGACATTGCGGGGATACGAGCAGTACTTC.